Below are 10 T cell receptor beta chains sequenced from a single sample in a study of sequential checkpoint blockade in melanoma. Treatment here: randomized to nivolumab then ipilimumab (arm A) or the reverse (arm B). The method was immunoSEQ multiplex PCR; TCRdb's version includes in-frame clones alone and lacks a portion of them. The sample comprises about 930 clones, roughly 20% of which are singletons, and roughly 12% rests with the top ten. The sample here was tumor tissue (inferred from file names), taken from a patient given nivolumab and ipilimumab in sequence. Source of these receptors: a human donor with melanoma.

This clone was counted between two and nine times. V usage is TRBV9 and J usage is TRBJ2-2; no firm D call. Germline CDR1 SGDLS, CDR2 YYNGEE. The CDR3 spans 12 residues. V was trimmed by 3 bases and J by 6 bases, leaving 6 bases between them. The CDR3 loop reads CASSEHPGELFF. In nucleotides, the CDR3 is TGTGCCAGCAGCGAGCACCCCGGGGAGCTGTTTTTT.

This clone was seen a few times. This chain uses TRBV27 with TRBJ2-3; 8 bases agree with TRBD1. The CDR3 consists of 14 residues. Germline CDR1 MNHEY, CDR2 SMNVEV (reference sequence). The trim removed 5 bases at V and 6 bases at J, leaving 7 bases unmatched. Written as DNA, the CDR3 is TGTGCCAGCAGTCCCGGACAGGGATGGGATACGCAGTATTTT. This encodes CASSPGQGWDTQYF.

The CDR3 DNA follows: TGCGCCAGCAGTCAATCGAGGGTCCGAGCGGTCACCGGGGAGCTGTTTTTT. As protein: CASSQSRVRAVTGELFF. This chain connects TRBV23-1 to TRBJ2-2; TRBD2 might be the D (5 bases). TRBV23-1 qualifies as an ORF whose function is uncertain. The CDR3 totals 17 residues. V was cut by 0 bases and J by 4 bases, with 15 bases left in between.

The gene calls are TRBV28 and TRBJ2-7; TRBD1 aligns across 11 bases. CDR1 is MDHEN and CDR2 is SYDVKM in the germline V gene. The junction had 7 bases not matched to a gene; V was cut back by 6 bases and J by 6 bases. The CDR3 is 14 amino acids. DNA of the CDR3: TGTGCCAGCAGCGCGTTAGGGACAGGGGGCGAGCAGTACTTC. Its protein product is CASSALGTGGEQYF.

V usage is TRBV7-1 and J usage is TRBJ2-5, with D tentatively TRBD1 (6 bases). TRBV7-1 is noted as an ORF with a role that remains uncertain. Trimming pared 6 bases from V and 1 base from J, leaving 12 bases between. This CDR3 comprises 14 residues. CDR3 coding DNA: TGTGCCAGCAGTCCCACAGGGCTCCAAGAGACCCAGTACTTC. This encodes CASSPTGLQETQYF.

This chain uses TRBV25-1 with TRBJ2-1; TRBD2 agrees at 9 bases. The CDR3 is 16 amino acids. The germline V gene has CDR1 MGHDK and CDR2 SYGVNS. Trimming at V came to 3 bases and at J to 7 bases, leaving 10 bases not matched to a gene. The CDR3 sequence is CASSDSFGLALNEQFF. The CDR3 DNA reads TGTGCCAGCAGTGATTCCTTCGGACTAGCGCTTAATGAGCAGTTCTTC.

This clone was observed a handful of times. V gene TRBV11-3 combines with J gene TRBJ2-1; D tentatively fits TRBD1 or TRBD2 (7 bases each). This CDR3 comprises 14 residues. CDR1 SGHNT and CDR2 YENEEA come from the germline V gene. The ends were cut back, 5 bases at V and 8 bases at J, with 16 bases in the middle. CDR3 nucleotides: TGTGCCAGCAGCCAACCGGCAGGGGGGGATGAGCAGTTCTTC. It encodes CASSQPAGGDEQFF.

This chain links TRBV6-7 with TRBJ1-2, with D hard to call. TRBV6-7 carries the ORF label, with uncertain function. The CDR3 has 12 residues. The V end lost 7 bases, the J end lost 7 bases, and 13 bases lay between the germline ends. As DNA, the CDR3 is TGTGCCAGCACCCAGGACCCGGTTGGCTACACCTTC. Its translation is CASTQDPVGYTF.

V usage is TRBV5-1 and J usage is TRBJ1-2; 8 positions agree with TRBD1. Germline trimming cut 4 bases from V and 4 bases from J; bases unmatched to any gene: 6. The CDR3 consists of 14 residues. Germline V gene sequence: CDR1 SGHRS, CDR2 YFSETQ. The CDR3 region has the DNA TGCGCCAGCAGCCCCGGGACAGGTCCCTATGGCTACACCTTC. Amino acids: CASSPGTGPYGYTF.

The chain uses TRBV6-8 and TRBJ2-5; D is undetermined. CDR1 and CDR2 from the germline V gene are MNHGY and SAAAGT. With 3 bases removed from V and 4 bases from J, the gap between germline ends came to 18 bases. The CDR3 is made up of 16 amino acids. CDR3 in amino acids: CASSYGRDSPRETQYF. Written as DNA, the CDR3 is TGTGCCAGCAGTTATGGCAGAGATTCACCAAGAGAGACCCAGTACTTC.